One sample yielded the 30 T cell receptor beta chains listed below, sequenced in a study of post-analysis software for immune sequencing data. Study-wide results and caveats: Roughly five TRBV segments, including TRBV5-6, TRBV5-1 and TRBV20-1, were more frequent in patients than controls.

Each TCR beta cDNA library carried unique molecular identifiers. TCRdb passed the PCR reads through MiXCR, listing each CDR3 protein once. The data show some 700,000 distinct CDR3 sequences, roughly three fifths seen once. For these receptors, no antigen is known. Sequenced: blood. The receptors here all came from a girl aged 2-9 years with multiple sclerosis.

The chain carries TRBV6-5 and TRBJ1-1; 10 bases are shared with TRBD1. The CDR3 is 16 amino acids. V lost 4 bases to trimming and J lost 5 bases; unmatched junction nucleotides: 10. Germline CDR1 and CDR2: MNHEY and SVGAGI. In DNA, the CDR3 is TGTGCCAGCAGTTCGAGGTCCGGGACAGGGGTGACTGAAGCTTTCTTT. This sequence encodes CASSSRSGTGVTEAFF.

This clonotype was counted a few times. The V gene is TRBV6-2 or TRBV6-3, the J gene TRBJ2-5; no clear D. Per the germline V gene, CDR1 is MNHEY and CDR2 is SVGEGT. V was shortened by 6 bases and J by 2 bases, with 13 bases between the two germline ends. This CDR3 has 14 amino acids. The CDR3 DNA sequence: TGTGCCAGCAGACCGGCGATTAGGCAAGAGACCCAGTACTTC. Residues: CASRPAIRQETQYF.

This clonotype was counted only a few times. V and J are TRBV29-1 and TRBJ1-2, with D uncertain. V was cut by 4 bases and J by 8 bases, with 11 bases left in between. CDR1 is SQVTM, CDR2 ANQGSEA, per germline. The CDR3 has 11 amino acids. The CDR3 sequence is CSVVETGGYTF. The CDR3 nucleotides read TGCAGCGTTGTGGAGACTGGGGGCTACACCTTC.

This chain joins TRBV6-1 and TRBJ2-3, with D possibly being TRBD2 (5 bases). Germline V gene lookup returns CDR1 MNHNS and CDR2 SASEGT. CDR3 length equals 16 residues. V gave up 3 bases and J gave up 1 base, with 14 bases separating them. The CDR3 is CASSDRRTSRTDTQYF. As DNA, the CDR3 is TGTGCCAGCAGTGACCGTCGGACTTCCCGCACAGATACGCAGTATTTT.

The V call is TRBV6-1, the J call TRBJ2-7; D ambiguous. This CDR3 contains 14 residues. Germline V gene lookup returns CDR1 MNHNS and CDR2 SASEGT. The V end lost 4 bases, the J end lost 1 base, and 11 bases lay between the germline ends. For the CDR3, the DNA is TGTGCCAGCAGTGTGAACGGAAGATCCTACGAGCAGTACTTC. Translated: CASSVNGRSYEQYF.

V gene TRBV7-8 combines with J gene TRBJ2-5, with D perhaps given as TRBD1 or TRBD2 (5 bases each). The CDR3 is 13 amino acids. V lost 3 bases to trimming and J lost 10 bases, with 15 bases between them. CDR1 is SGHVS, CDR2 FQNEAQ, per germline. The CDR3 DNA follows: TGTGCCAGCAGCTTGGGGACGGCAATAATCCAGTACTTC. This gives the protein CASSLGTAIIQYF.

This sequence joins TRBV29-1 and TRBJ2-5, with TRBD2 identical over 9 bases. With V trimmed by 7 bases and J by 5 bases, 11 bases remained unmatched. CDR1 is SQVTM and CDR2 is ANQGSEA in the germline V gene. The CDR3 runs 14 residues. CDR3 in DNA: TGCAGCGCAGATCCAGCGGGAGGTGGTGAGACCCAGTACTTC. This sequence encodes CSADPAGGGETQYF.

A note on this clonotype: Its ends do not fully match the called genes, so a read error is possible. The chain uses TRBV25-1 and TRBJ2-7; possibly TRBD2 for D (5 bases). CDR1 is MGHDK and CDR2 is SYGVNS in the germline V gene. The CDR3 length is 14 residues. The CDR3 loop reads CASSEYDYTYGQYF. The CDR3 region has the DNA TGTGCCAGCAGTGAATATGACTACACCTACGGGCAGTACTTC.

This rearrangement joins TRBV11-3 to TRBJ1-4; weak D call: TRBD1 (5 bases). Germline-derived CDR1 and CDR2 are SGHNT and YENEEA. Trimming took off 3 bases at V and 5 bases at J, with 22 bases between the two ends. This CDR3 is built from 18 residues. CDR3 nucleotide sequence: TGTGCCAGCAGCTTGAGGGAGCGGTTACATCGGGGGAATGAAAAACTGTTTTTT. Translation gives CASSLRERLHRGNEKLFF.

CDR3 in DNA: TGTGCCAGCAGCTTAGGGGACAGGGGAAGGCAGCCCCAGCATTTT. Residues: CASSLGDRGRQPQHF. This rearrangement joins TRBV7-2 to TRBJ1-5; TRBD1 aligns across 10 bases. Germline-derived CDR1 and CDR2 are SGHTA and FQGNSA. Trimming cost V 1 base and J 7 bases; bases outside gene matches: 4. The CDR3 covers 15 residues.

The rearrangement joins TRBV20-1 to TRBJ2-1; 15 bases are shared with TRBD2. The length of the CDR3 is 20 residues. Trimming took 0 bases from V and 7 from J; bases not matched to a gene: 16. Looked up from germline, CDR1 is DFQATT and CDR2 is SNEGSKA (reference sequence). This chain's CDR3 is CSARDLGTSGRKGCRNEQFF. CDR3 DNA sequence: TGCAGTGCTAGAGATTTAGGGACTAGCGGGAGGAAAGGCTGCCGGAATGAGCAGTTCTTC.

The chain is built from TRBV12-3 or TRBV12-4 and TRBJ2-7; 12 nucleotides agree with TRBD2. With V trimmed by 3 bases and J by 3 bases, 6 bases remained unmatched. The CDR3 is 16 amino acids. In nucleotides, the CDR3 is TGTGCCAGCAGTTTGTTAACTAGCGGGAGGTACTACGAGCAGTACTTC. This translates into CASSLLTSGRYYEQYF.

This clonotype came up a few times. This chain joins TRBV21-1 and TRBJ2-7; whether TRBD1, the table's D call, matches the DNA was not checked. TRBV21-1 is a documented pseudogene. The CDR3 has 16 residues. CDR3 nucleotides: TGTGCCAGCAGCCCCCGCGCCGGGACGGAACCCTACGAGCAGTACTTC. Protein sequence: CASSPRAGTEPYEQYF.

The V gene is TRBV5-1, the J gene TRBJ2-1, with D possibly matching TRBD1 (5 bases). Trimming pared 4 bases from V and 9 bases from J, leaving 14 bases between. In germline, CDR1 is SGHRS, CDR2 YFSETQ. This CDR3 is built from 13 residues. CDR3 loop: CASSRQRGSEQFF. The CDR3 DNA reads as TGCGCCAGCAGCCGCCAAAGGGGCAGTGAGCAGTTCTTC.

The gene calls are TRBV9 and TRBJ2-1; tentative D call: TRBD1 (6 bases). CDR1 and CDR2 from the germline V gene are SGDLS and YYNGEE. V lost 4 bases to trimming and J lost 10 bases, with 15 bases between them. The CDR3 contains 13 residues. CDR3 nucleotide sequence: TGTGCCAGCAGCTCCCGGGACACTCAAGAGCAGTTCTTC. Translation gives CASSSRDTQEQFF.

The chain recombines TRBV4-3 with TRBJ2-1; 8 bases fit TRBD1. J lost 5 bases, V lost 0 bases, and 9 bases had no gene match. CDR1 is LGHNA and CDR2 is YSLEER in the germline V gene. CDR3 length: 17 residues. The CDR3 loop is CASSQEAPGGMHNEQFF. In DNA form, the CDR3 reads TGCGCCAGCAGCCAAGAAGCTCCAGGGGGCATGCACAATGAGCAGTTCTTC.

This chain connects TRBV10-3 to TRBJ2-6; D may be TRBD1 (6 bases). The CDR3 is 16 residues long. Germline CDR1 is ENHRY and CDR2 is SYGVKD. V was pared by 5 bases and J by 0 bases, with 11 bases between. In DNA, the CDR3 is TGTGCCATCAGTTCCCCAGGGGCCTCTGGGGCCAACGTCCTGACTTTC. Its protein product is CAISSPGASGANVLTF.

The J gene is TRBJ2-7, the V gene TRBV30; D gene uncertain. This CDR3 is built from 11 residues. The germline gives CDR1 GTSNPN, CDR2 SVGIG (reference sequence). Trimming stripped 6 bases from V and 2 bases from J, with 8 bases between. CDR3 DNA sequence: TGTGCCTGCGTTATGGCCTACGAGCAGTACTTC. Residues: CACVMAYEQYF.

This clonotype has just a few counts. The DNA of the CDR3 is TGCAGTGCTGTTCGACAGGGTACGGCCAATGAGCAGTTCTTC. Amino acids: CSAVRQGTANEQFF. The V gene is TRBV20-1, the J gene TRBJ2-1; 7 positions match TRBD1. V shed 5 bases and J 6 bases; nucleotides not matched to a gene: 10. The germline CDR1 and CDR2 sequences are DFQATT and SNEGSKA (reference sequence). This CDR3 spans 14 amino acids.

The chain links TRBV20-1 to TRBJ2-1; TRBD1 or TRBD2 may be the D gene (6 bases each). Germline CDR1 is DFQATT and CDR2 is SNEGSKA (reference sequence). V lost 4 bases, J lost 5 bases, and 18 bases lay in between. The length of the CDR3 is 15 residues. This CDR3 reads CSAIGGTGQDNEQFF. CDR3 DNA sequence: TGCAGTGCTATAGGGGGGACTGGGCAGGACAATGAGCAGTTCTTC.

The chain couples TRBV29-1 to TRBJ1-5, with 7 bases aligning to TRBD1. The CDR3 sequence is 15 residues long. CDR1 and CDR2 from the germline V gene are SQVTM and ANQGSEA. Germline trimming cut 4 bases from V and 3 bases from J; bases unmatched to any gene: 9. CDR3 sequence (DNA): TGCAGCGTTGCATCGGGGACAGACGACAATCAGCCCCAGCATTTT. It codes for CSVASGTDDNQPQHF.

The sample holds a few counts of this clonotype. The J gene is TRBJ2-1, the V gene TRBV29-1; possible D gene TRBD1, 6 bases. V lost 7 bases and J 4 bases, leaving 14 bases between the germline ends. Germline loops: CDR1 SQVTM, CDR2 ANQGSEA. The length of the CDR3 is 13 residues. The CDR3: CSADRPDYNEQFF. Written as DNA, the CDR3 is TGCAGCGCGGACAGACCTGATTACAATGAGCAGTTCTTC.

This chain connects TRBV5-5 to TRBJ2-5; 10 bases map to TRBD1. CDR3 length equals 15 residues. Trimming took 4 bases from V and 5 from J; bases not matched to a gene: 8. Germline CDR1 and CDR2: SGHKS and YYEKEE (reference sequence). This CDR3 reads CASSPATGGGETQYF. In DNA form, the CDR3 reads TGTGCCAGCAGCCCTGCGACAGGGGGCGGCGAGACCCAGTACTTC.

CDR3 sequence: CSVEGGAEYGYTF. The CDR3 DNA is TGCAGCGTTGAAGGGGGAGCGGAATATGGCTACACCTTC. V and J are TRBV29-1 and TRBJ1-2; D unclear. In germline, CDR1 is SQVTM, CDR2 ANQGSEA. The CDR3 runs 13 residues. The V gene lost 1 base and the J gene lost 5 bases, with 11 bases spanning the gap. Full variable domain (outside the CDR3, taken from reference TRBV29-1 and TRBJ1-2): SAVISQKPSRDICQRGTSLTIQCQVDSQVTMMFWYRQQPGQSLTLIATANQGSEATYESGFVIDKFPISRPNLTFSTLTVSNMSPEDSSIYLCSVEGGAEYGYTFGSGTRLTVV.

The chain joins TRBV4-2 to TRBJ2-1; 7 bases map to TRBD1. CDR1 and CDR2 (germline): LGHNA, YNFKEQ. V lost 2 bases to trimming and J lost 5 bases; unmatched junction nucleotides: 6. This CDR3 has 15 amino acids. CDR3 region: CASSQHRDRDNEQFF. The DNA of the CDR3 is TGTGCCAGCAGCCAACACCGGGACAGAGACAATGAGCAGTTCTTC.

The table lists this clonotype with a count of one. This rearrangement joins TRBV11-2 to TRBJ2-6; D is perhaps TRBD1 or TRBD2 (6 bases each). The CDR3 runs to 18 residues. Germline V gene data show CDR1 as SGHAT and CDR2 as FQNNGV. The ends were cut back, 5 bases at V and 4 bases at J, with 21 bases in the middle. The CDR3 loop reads CASSPRERGVSGANVLTF. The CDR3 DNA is TGTGCCAGCAGCCCCCGGGAAAGGGGGGTCTCGGGGGCCAACGTCCTGACTTTC.

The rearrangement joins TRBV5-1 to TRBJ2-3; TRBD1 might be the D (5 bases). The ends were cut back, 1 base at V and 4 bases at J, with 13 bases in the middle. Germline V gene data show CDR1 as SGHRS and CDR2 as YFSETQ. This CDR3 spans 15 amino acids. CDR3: CASSLTGPPADTQYF. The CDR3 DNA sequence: TGCGCCAGCAGCTTGACAGGACCTCCCGCAGATACGCAGTATTTT.

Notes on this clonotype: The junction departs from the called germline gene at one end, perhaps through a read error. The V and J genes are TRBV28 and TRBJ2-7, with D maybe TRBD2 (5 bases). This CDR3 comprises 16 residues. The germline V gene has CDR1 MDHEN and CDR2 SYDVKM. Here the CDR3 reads CASSFGQELLGETQYF. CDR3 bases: TGTGCCAGCAGTTTCGGGCAGGAGCTACTGGGAGAGACCCAGTATTTC.

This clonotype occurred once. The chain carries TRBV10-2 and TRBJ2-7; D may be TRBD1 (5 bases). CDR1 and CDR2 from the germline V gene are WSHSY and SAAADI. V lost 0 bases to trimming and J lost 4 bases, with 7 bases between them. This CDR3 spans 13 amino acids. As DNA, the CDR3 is TGCGCCAGCAGTGAGTCCAGGGTTTACGAGCAGTACTTC. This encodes CASSESRVYEQYF.

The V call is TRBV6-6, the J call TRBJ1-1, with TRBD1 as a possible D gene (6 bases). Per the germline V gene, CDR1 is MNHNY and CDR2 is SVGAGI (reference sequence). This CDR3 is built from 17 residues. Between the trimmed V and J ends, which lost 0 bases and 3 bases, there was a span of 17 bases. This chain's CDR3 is CASSYSFGGGGDTEAFF. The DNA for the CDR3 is TGTGCCAGCAGTTACTCTTTCGGGGGCGGGGGGGACACTGAAGCTTTCTTT.